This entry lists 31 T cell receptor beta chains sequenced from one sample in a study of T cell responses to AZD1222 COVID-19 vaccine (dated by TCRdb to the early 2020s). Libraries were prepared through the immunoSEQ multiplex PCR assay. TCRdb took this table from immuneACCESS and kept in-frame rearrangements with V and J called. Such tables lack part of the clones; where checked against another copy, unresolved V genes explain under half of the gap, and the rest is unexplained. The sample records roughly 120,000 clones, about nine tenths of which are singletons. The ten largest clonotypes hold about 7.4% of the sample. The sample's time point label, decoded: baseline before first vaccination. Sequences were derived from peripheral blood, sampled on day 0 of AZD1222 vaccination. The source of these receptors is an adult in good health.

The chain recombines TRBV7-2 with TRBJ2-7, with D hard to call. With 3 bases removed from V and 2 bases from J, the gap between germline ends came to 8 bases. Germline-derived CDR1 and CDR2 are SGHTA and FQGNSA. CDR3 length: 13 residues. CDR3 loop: CASSLPGPYEQYF. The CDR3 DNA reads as TGTGCCAGCAGCTTGCCTGGGCCCTACGAGCAGTACTTC.

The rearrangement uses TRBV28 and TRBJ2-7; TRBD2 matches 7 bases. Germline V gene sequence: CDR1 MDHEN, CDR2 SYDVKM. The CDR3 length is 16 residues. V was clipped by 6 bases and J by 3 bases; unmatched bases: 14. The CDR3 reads CASSPDGASGNYEQYF. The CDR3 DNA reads TGTGCCAGCAGCCCCGACGGGGCCAGCGGGAACTACGAGCAGTACTTC.

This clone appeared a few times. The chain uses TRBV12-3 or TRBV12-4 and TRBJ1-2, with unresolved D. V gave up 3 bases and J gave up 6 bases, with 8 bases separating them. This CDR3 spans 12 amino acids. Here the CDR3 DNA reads TGTGCCAGCAGTTTTGGAGGTCATGGCTACACCTTC. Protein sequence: CASSFGGHGYTF.

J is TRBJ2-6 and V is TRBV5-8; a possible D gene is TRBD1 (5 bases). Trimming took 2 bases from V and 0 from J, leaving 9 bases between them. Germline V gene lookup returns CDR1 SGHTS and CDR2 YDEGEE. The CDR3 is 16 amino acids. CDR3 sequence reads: CASSFQGTSGANVLTF. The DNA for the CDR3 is TGTGCCAGCAGCTTCCAGGGAACCTCTGGGGCCAACGTCCTGACTTTC. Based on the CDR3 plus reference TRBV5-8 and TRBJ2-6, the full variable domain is EAGVTQSPTHLIKTRGQQATLRCSPISGHTSVYWYQQALGLGLQFLLWYDEGEERNRGNFPPRFSGRQFPNYSSELNVNALELEDSALYLCASSFQGTSGANVLTFGAGSRLTVL.

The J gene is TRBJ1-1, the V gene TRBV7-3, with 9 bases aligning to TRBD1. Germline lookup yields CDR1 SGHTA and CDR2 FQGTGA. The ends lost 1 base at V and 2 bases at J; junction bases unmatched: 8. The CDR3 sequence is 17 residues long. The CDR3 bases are TGTGCCAGCAGCTTAAGGGGTGACAGGGGGGTTAACACTGAAGCTTTCTTT. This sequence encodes CASSLRGDRGVNTEAFF.

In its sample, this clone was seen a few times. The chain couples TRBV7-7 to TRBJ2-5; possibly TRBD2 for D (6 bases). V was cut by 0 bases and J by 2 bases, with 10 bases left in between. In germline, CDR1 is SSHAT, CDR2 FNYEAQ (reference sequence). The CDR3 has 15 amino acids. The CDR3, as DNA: TGTGCCAGCAGCTTAGCGCTGGGGGGACAAGAGACCCAGTACTTC. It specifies CASSLALGGQETQYF.

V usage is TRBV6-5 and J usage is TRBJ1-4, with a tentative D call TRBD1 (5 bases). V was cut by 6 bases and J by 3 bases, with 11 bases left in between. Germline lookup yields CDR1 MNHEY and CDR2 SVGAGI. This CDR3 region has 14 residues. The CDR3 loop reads CASRLQAANEKLFF. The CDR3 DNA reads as TGTGCCAGCAGACTACAGGCAGCTAATGAAAAACTGTTTTTT.

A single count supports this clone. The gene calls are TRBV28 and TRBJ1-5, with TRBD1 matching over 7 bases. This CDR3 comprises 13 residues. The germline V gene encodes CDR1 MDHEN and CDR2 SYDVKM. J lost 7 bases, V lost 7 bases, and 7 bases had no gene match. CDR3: CASNEGARQPQHF. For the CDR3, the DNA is TGTGCCAGCAATGAGGGGGCGAGGCAGCCCCAGCATTTT.

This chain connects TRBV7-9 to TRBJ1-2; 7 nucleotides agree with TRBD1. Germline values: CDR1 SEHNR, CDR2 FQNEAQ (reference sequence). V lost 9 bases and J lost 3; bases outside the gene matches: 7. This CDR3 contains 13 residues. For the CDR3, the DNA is TGTGCCAGTACCGGAGGGACAGACTATGGCTACACCTTC. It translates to CASTGGTDYGYTF.

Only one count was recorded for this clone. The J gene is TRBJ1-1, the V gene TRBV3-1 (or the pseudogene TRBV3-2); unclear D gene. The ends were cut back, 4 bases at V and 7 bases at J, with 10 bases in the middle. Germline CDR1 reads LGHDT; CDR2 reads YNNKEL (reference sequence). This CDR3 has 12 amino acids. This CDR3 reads CASSRLDGEAFF. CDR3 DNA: TGTGCCAGCAGCCGCCTGGACGGTGAAGCTTTCTTT.

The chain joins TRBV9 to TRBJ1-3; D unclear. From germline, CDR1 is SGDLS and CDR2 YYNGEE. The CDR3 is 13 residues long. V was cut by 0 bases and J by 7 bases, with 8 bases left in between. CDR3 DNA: TGTGCCAGCAGCGTAGAGGGTGGGAACACCATATATTTT. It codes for CASSVEGGNTIYF.

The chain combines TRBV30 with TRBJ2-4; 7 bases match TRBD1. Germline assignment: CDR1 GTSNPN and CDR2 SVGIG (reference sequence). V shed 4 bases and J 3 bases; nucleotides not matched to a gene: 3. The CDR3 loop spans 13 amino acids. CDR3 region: CAWKGADKNIQYF. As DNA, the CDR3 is TGTGCCTGGAAGGGGGCTGACAAAAACATTCAGTACTTC.

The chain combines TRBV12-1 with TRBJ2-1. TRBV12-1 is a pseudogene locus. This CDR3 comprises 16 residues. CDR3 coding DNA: TGTGCCAGCAGCCCTTGGCAGGTCCCTCTAGGGAATGAGCAGTTCTTC. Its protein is CASSPWQVPLGNEQFF.

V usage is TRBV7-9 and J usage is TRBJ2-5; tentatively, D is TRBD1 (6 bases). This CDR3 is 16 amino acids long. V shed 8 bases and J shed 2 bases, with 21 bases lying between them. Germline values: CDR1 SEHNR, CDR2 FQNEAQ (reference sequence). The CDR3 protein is CASPPEQQGTQETQYF. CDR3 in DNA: TGTGCCAGCCCTCCCGAACAACAGGGAACTCAAGAGACCCAGTACTTC. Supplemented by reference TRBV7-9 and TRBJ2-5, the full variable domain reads DTGVSQNPRHKITKRGQNVTFRCDPISEHNRLYWYRQTLGQGPEFLTYFQNEAQLEKSRLLSDRFSAERPKGSFSTLEIQRTEQGDSAMYLCASPPEQQGTQETQYFGPGTRLLVL.

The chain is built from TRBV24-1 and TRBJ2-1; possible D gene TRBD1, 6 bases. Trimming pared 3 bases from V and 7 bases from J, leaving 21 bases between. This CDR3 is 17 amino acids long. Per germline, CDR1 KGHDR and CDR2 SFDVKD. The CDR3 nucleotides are TGTGCCACCAGTGATACCACAGGGATGGGATTGTATAATGAGCAGTTCTTC. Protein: CATSDTTGMGLYNEQFF.

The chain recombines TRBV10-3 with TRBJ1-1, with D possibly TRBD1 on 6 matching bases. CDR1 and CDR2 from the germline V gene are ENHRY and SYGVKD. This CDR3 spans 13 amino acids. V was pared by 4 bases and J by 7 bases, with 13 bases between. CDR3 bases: TGTGCCATCAGTGGAAAGGGAGGGGGTGAAGCTTTCTTT. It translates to CAISGKGGGEAFF.

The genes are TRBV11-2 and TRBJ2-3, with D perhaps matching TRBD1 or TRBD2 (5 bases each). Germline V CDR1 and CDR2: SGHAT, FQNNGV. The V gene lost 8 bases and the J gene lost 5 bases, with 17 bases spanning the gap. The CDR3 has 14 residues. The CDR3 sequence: CASRRPGARDTQYF. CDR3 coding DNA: TGTGCCAGCCGCCGTCCCGGGGCTAGAGATACGCAGTATTTT.

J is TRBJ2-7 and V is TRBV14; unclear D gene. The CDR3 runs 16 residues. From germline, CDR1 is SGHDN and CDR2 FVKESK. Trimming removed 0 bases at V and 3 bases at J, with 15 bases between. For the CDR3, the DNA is TGTGCCAGCAGCCAAGATTGGGCCTTAGACCGCTACGAGCAGTACTTC. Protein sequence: CASSQDWALDRYEQYF.

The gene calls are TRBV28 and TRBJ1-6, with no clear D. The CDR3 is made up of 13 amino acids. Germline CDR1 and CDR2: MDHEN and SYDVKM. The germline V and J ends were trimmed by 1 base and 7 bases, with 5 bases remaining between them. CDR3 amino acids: CASSLFRNSPLHF. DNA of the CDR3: TGTGCCAGCAGTTTATTCCGGAATTCACCCCTCCACTTT.

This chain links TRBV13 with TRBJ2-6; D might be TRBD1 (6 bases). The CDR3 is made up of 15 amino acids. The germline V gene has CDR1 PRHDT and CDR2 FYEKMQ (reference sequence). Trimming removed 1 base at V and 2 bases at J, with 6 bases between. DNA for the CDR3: TGTGCCAGCAGCTTAGAGGGGGCTGGGGCCAACGTCCTGACTTTC. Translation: CASSLEGAGANVLTF. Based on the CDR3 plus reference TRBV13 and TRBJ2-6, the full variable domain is AAGVIQSPRHLIKEKRETATLKCYPIPRHDTVYWYQQGPGQDPQFLISFYEKMQSDKGSIPDRFSAQQFSDYHSELNMSSLELGDSALYFCASSLEGAGANVLTFGAGSRLTVL.

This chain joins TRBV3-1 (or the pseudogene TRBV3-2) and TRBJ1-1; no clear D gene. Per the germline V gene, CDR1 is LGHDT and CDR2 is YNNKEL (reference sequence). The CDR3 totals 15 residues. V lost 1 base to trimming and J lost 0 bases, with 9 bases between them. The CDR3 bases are TGTGCCAGCAGCCAAGTCGCCAGCATGAACACTGAAGCTTTCTTT. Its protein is CASSQVASMNTEAFF.

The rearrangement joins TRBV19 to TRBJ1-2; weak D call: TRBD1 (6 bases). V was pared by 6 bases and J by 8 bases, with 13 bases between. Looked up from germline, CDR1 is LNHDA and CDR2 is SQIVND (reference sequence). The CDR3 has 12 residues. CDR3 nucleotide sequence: TGTGCCAGTAGGCAAGGACAGTGGGGCTACACCTTC. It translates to CASRQGQWGYTF. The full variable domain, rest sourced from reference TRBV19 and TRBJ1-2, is DGGITQSPKYLFRKEGQNVTLSCEQNLNHDAMYWYRQDPGQGLRLIYYSQIVNDFQKGDIAEGYSVSREKKESFPLTVTSAQKNPTAFYLCASRQGQWGYTFGSGTRLTVV.

The CDR3 region has the DNA TGTGCCAGCAGTAGGAACCCTAGGTTCGTCCCCGGGGAGCTGTTTTTT. Its protein is CASSRNPRFVPGELFF. The rearrangement uses TRBV4-2 and TRBJ2-2; no firm D call. This CDR3 has 16 residues. CDR1 LGHNA and CDR2 YNFKEQ come from the germline V gene. V lost 6 bases, J lost 6 bases, and 20 bases lay in between.

CDR3 loop: CASSPPGTGNTGELFF. CDR3 nucleotide sequence: TGTGCCAGCTCACCACCCGGGACAGGGAACACCGGGGAGCTGTTTTTT. The V gene is TRBV18, the J gene TRBJ2-2, with TRBD1 identical over 8 bases. Germline CDR1 and CDR2: KGHSH and LQKENI. The CDR3 has 16 residues. Germline trimming cut 0 bases from V and 1 base from J; bases unmatched to any gene: 1.

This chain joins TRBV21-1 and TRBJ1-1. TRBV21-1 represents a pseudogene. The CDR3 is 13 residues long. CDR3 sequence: CASSFRRDTEAFF. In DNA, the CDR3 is TGTGCCAGCAGCTTCCGAAGAGACACTGAAGCTTTCTTT.

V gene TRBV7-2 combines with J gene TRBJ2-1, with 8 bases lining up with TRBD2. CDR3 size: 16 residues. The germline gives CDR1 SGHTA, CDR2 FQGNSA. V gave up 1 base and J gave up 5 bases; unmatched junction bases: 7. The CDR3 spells CASSLEGTRGNNEQFF. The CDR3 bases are TGTGCCAGCAGCTTAGAAGGGACTAGGGGGAACAATGAGCAGTTCTTC.

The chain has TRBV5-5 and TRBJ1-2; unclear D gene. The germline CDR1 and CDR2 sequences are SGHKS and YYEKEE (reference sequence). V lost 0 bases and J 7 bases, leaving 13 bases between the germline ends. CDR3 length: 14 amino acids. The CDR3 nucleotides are TGTGCCAGCAGCTTGGGTAGAGCCTTGCGTGGCTACACCTTC. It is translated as CASSLGRALRGYTF. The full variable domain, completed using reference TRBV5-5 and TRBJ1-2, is DAGVTQSPTHLIKTRGQQVTLRCSPISGHKSVSWYQQVLGQGPQFIFQYYEKEERGRGNFPDRFSARQFPNYSSELNVNALLLGDSALYLCASSLGRALRGYTFGSGTRLTVV.

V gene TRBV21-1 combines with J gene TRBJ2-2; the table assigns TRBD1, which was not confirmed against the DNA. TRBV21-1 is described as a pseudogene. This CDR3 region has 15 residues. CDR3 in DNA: TGTGCCAGCAGCAAAGAGGGCAGGGCGGACGGGGAGCTGTTTTTT. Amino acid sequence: CASSKEGRADGELFF.

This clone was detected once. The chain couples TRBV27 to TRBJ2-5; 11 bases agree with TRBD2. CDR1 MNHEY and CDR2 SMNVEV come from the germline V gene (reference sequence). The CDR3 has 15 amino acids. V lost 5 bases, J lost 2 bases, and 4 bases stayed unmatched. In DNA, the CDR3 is TGTGCCAGCAGTCTTAGCGGGGGGGATCAAGAGACCCAGTACTTC. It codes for CASSLSGGDQETQYF.

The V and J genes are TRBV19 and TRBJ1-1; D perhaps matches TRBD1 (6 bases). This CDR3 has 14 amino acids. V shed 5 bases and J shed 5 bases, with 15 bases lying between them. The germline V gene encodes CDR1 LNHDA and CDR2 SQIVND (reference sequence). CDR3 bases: TGTGCCAGTAGTTTATCGGGGGGCAGAACTGAAGCTTTCTTT. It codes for CASSLSGGRTEAFF.

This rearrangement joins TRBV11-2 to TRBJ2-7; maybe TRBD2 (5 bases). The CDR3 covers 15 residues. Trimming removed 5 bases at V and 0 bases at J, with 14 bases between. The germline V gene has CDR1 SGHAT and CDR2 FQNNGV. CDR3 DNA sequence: TGTGCCAGCAGCCCCGAGGGCTGGAGCTCCTACGAGCAGTACTTC. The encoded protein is CASSPEGWSSYEQYF.